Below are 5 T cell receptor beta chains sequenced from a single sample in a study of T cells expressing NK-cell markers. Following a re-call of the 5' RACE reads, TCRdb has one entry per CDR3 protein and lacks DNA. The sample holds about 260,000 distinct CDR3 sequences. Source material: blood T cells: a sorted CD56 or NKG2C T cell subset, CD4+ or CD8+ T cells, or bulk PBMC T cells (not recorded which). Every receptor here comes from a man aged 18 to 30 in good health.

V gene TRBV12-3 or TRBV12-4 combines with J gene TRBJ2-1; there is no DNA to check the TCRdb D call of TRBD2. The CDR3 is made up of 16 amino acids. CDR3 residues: CASSPAGLAGAGEQFF.

The CDR3 loop is CASKREGLDNEQFF. This rearrangement joins TRBV12-3 or TRBV12-4 to TRBJ2-1; with no DNA, the TCRdb D assignment of TRBD2 cannot be verified. This CDR3 is 14 amino acids long.

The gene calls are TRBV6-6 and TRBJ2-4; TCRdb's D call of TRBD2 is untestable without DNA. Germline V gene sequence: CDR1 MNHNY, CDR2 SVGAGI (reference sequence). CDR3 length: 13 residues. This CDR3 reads CASSSMAENIQYF.

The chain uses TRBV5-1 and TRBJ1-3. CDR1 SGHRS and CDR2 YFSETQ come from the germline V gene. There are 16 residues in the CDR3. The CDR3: CASSLEGRSGGNTIYF.

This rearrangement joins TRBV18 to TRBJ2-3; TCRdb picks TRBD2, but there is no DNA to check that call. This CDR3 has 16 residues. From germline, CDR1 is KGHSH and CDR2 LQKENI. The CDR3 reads CASSPQDRGMADTQYF.